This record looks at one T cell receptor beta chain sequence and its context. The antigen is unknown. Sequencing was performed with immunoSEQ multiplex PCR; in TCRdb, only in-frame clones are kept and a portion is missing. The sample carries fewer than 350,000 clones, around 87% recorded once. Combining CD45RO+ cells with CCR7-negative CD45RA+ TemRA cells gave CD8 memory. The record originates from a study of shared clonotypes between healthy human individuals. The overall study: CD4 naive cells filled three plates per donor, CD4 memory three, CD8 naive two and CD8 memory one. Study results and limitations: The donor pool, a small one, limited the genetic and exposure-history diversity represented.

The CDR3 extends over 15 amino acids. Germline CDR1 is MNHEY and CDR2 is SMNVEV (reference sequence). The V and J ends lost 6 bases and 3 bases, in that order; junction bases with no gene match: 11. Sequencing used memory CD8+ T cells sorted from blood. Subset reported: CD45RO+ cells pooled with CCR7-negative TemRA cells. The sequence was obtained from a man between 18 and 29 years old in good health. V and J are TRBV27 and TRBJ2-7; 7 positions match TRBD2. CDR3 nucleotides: TGTGCCAGCAGCGTTAGCGGGTCGGGCCTCTACGAGCAGTACTTC. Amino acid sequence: CASSVSGSGLYEQYF.